The rows below give T cell receptor beta chains drawn from one sample of a study of response to subunit inactivated influenza vaccine. TCRdb recomputed calls from the RT-PCR reads with MiXCR, one row per CDR3 protein. The sample records 590,000 or so distinct CDR3 sequences, 12% to 15% being singletons. The sample consisted of PBMCs from blood, taken 14 to 15 days before vaccination. All receptors come from a man aged 50-59 years who received an inactivated influenza vaccine. The CDR3 runs from the conserved cysteine through the conserved F or W. D genes are given only for firm matches. Size values are once, few and many counts, or a class for expanded clones, and some rows have none.

CDR3: CASSLSAENSPLHF; DNA: TGTGCCAGCAGTTTATCTGCGGAGAATTCACCCCTCCACTTT; D: NA; V: TRBV28; size: NA; J: TRBJ1-6
CDR3: CASSLAPGAENEQFF; DNA: TGCGCCAGCAGCTTGGCCCCGGGGGCGGAGAATGAGCAGTTCTTC; D: NA; V: TRBV5-1; size: many; J: TRBJ2-1
CDR3: CASSLNWGTHQETQYF; DNA: TGTGCCAGCAGTTTAAATTGGGGCACCCACCAAGAGACCCAGTACTTC; D: NA; V: TRBV28; size: NA; J: TRBJ2-5
CDR3: CASSYRTGAIRRRYEQYF; DNA: TGTGCCAGCAGCTACCGGACAGGGGCGATAAGAAGACGTTACGAGCAGTACTTC; D: TRBD1; V: TRBV11-2; size: NA; J: TRBJ2-7
CDR3: CASSGLAGVAGWTDTQYF; DNA: TGTGCCAGCAGTGGACTAGCGGGAGTTGCGGGTTGGACAGATACGCAGTATTTT; D: TRBD2; V: TRBV28; size: few; J: TRBJ2-3
CDR3: CASSSTGGTSGIFNEQFF; DNA: TGTGCCAGCAGTTCCACGGGAGGGACTAGCGGGATCTTCAATGAGCAGTTCTTC; D: TRBD2; V: TRBV11-1; size: many; J: TRBJ2-1
CDR3: CASSQAMQGYTF; DNA: TGTGCCAGCAGCCAAGCAATGCAGGGCTACACCTTC; D: NA; V: TRBV3-1; size: NA; J: TRBJ1-2
CDR3: CASTLDGGGYSNQPQHF; DNA: TGTGCCAGCACTTTAGATGGCGGAGGATATAGCAATCAGCCCCAGCATTTT; D: NA; V: TRBV12-3/TRBV12-4; size: few; J: TRBJ1-5
CDR3: CASSPLDRGRNEQYF; DNA: TGTGCCAGCTCACCTCTGGACAGGGGGCGAAACGAGCAGTACTTC; D: TRBD1; V: TRBV18; size: few; J: TRBJ2-7
CDR3: CSVTGWWGTDTQYF; DNA: TGCAGCGTCACGGGTTGGTGGGGAACAGATACGCAGTATTTT; D: NA; V: TRBV29-1; size: NA; J: TRBJ2-3
CDR3: CATSRQGAGEAFF; DNA: TGTGCCACCAGCCGACAGGGGGCCGGTGAAGCTTTCTTT; D: TRBD1; V: TRBV24-1; size: few; J: TRBJ1-1
CDR3: CSASSALGWTQYF; DNA: TGCAGTGCTAGCTCTGCCTTGGGGTGGACCCAGTACTTC; D: NA; V: TRBV20-1; size: NA; J: TRBJ2-5
CDR3: CASGFQGTERTYNEQFF; DNA: TGTGCTAGTGGTTTCCAGGGTACTGAACGTACCTACAATGAGCAGTTCTTC; D: NA; V: TRBV12-5; size: NA; J: TRBJ2-1